The next 20 T cell receptor beta chains were all read from a single sample in a study of blood T cell repertoires in COVID-19. Sequencing was performed with immunoSEQ multiplex PCR; in TCRdb, only in-frame clones are kept and a portion is missing. The sample lists fewer than 200,000 clones; roughly 80% were seen once. The sequencing sample was made of PBMCs or T cells enriched from blood (not recorded which). Receptors originate from a woman aged 40 to 50 with acute COVID-19.

The chain combines TRBV5-6 with TRBJ2-2; a possible D gene is TRBD2 (5 bases). CDR1 SGHDT and CDR2 YYEEEE come from the germline V gene. The ends were cut back, 0 bases at V and 5 bases at J, with 11 bases in the middle. CDR3 size: 15 residues. In DNA form, the CDR3 reads TGTGCCAGCAGCTTGGCCATATCGGGGACCGGGGAGCTGTTTTTT. This encodes CASSLAISGTGELFF.

The chain has TRBV29-1 and TRBJ2-5, with D maybe TRBD1 (5 bases). Germline loops: CDR1 SQVTM, CDR2 ANQGSEA. V was shortened by 6 bases and J by 0 bases, with 11 bases between the two germline ends. CDR3 length equals 13 residues. The CDR3 loop reads CSVADSYQETQYF. CDR3 nucleotides: TGCAGCGTCGCTGACAGCTACCAAGAGACCCAGTACTTC.

The CDR3 DNA reads as TGTGCCAGTAAGACGGACAGGGGCAATCAGCCCCAGCATTTT. Amino acid sequence: CASKTDRGNQPQHF. This rearrangement joins TRBV19 to TRBJ1-5, with 8 nucleotides matching TRBD1. V was clipped by 7 bases and J by 2 bases; unmatched bases: 4. CDR1 and CDR2 from the germline V gene are LNHDA and SQIVND (reference sequence). The CDR3 totals 14 residues.

V and J are TRBV4-1 and TRBJ2-5; TRBD1 is a possible D gene (6 bases). CDR1 is MGHRA and CDR2 is YSYEKL in the germline V gene. This CDR3 has 16 amino acids. The V and J ends lost 2 bases and 2 bases respectively, with 15 bases between them. The CDR3 spells CASSQTGKAGQETQYF. CDR3 nucleotide sequence: TGCGCCAGCAGCCAAACAGGGAAGGCAGGACAAGAGACCCAGTACTTC.

As to this clone: At one end the junction does not follow the germline gene, possibly because of a read error. The J gene is TRBJ2-1, the V gene TRBV12-3 or TRBV12-4, with 10 bases aligning to TRBD2. The CDR3 is 13 amino acids. The CDR3 protein is CASSLAGGHEQFF. CDR3 DNA: TGTGCCAGCAGCTTAGCGGGAGGCCATGAGCAGTTCTTC.

The genes are TRBV18 and TRBJ2-1; 11 bases match TRBD2. V shed 4 bases and J 0 bases; nucleotides not matched to a gene: 2. This CDR3 has 16 residues. CDR1 is KGHSH and CDR2 is LQKENI in the germline V gene. CDR3 DNA: TGTGCCAGCTCACTAGCGGGAGGGGGCTCCTACAATGAGCAGTTCTTC. Translating gives CASSLAGGGSYNEQFF.

This clone was seen a handful of times. Here the CDR3 DNA reads TGTGCCAGCAGCTTTTCAGCGGTCACAGATACGCAGTATTTT. Translating it yields CASSFSAVTDTQYF. The J gene is TRBJ2-3, the V gene TRBV7-9; TRBD2 might be the D (5 bases). The CDR3 covers 14 residues. In germline, CDR1 is SEHNR, CDR2 FQNEAQ (reference sequence). Trimming removed 3 bases at V and 2 bases at J, with 9 bases between.

The chain employs TRBV25-1 and TRBJ2-7; D may be TRBD1 (6 bases). V dropped 6 bases and J dropped 4 bases, with 13 bases sitting between them. Germline V CDR1 and CDR2: MGHDK, SYGVNS. The CDR3 is 13 residues long. CDR3 DNA sequence: TGTGCCAGCAGCAGTGACAGGTTTTACGAGCAGTACTTC. This translates into CASSSDRFYEQYF.

In DNA form, the CDR3 reads TGTGCCAGCAGCTCCCGACTAGCGGGACCCTACAATGAGCAGTTCTTC. Translation gives CASSSRLAGPYNEQFF. The chain has TRBV7-8 and TRBJ2-1; the match to TRBD2 covers 11 bases. The J segment lost 2 bases and the V segment lost 4 bases, leaving 4 bases of the junction unmatched. CDR3 length equals 16 residues. Germline V gene data show CDR1 as SGHVS and CDR2 as FQNEAQ.

The gene calls are TRBV27 and TRBJ2-1; 10 nucleotides align to TRBD1. The CDR3 consists of 15 residues. V shed 6 bases, J shed 4 bases, and the junction held 6 bases outside the gene matches. Germline lookup yields CDR1 MNHEY and CDR2 SMNVEV (reference sequence). The CDR3 here is CASRTGGVNYNEQFF. The CDR3 region has the DNA TGTGCCAGCAGGACAGGGGGCGTGAATTACAATGAGCAGTTCTTC.

This clone showed up just once. The chain links TRBV7-2 to TRBJ2-7, with TRBD2 matching over 10 bases. J lost 2 bases, V lost 11 bases, and 3 bases had no gene match. The CDR3 spans 12 residues. Germline loops: CDR1 SGHTA, CDR2 FQGNSA. CDR3 region: CAASGGTYEQYV. CDR3 sequence (DNA): TGTGCCGCTAGCGGGGGTACCTACGAGCAGTACGTC.

V is TRBV19 and J is TRBJ1-3, with D uncertain. Per germline, CDR1 LNHDA and CDR2 SQIVND (reference sequence). CDR3 length: 16 residues. Trimming removed 6 bases from V and 0 bases from J, with 15 bases in between. The CDR3 is CASRSLPEGSGNTIYF. CDR3 DNA sequence: TGTGCCAGTAGGTCCTTACCCGAGGGCTCTGGAAACACCATATATTTT.

The chain combines TRBV7-2 with TRBJ2-1, with 9 bases fitting TRBD2. V shed 3 bases and J 7 bases; nucleotides not matched to a gene: 10. Per germline, CDR1 SGHTA and CDR2 FQGNSA. The CDR3 spans 16 residues. CDR3 coding DNA: TGTGCCAGCAGCTTCGGGACTAGCCTTAGGTATAATGAGCAGTTCTTC. Translation: CASSFGTSLRYNEQFF.

J is TRBJ1-1 and V is TRBV12-3 or TRBV12-4; D is ambiguous. The ends were cut back, 3 bases at V and 4 bases at J, with 6 bases in the middle. This CDR3 comprises 12 residues. In DNA, the CDR3 is TGTGCCAGCAGTTTTGGAGTCACTGAAGCTTTCTTT. As protein: CASSFGVTEAFF.

The rearrangement links TRBV25-1 to TRBJ1-2; D perhaps matches TRBD1 (5 bases). Germline assignment: CDR1 MGHDK and CDR2 SYGVNS. The CDR3 sequence is 15 residues long. V lost 5 bases and J lost 4, with 17 bases in between. As DNA, the CDR3 is TGTGCCAGCAGTTTCCAGGGAAAGTTTGGCTATGGCTACACCTTC. Its protein product is CASSFQGKFGYGYTF.

The table lists this clone with a few counts. The gene calls are TRBV4-1 and TRBJ2-7; D unresolved. CDR1 and CDR2 from the germline V gene are MGHRA and YSYEKL. V was trimmed by 10 bases and J by 2 bases, leaving 15 bases between them. This CDR3 comprises 13 residues. This CDR3 reads CATSTLRPYEQYV. The CDR3 DNA follows: TGCGCCACTTCGACCCTGAGGCCCTACGAGCAGTACGTC.

The chain carries TRBV3-1 (or the pseudogene TRBV3-2) and TRBJ2-3, with D uncertain. Between the trimmed V and J ends, which lost 2 bases and 2 bases, there was a span of 5 bases. Germline V gives CDR1 LGHDT, CDR2 YNNKEL (reference sequence). This CDR3 has 13 residues. The CDR3 bases are TGTGCCAGCAGCCAATACTTCACAGATACGCAGTATTTT. Encoded protein: CASSQYFTDTQYF.

The genes are TRBV27 and TRBJ1-2, with 9 bases identical to TRBD1. Losses at the gene ends were 5 bases for V and 7 bases for J; bases not matched to a gene: 5. CDR3 length equals 13 residues. CDR1 is MNHEY, CDR2 SMNVEV, per germline (reference sequence). The DNA of the CDR3 is TGTGCCAGCAGTGAGGGGACAGGGATTGGCTACACCTTC. Its translation: CASSEGTGIGYTF.

V is TRBV14 and J is TRBJ2-1; 13 bases are shared with TRBD2. V lost 4 bases to trimming and J lost 4 bases; unmatched junction nucleotides: 1. The CDR3 runs to 15 residues. Germline V gene lookup returns CDR1 SGHDN and CDR2 FVKESK. CDR3 loop: CASSPLAGGYNEQFF. The CDR3 DNA reads TGTGCCAGCAGCCCACTAGCGGGAGGGTACAATGAGCAGTTCTTC.

The chain joins TRBV5-4 to TRBJ1-6, with D possibly TRBD1 on 5 matching bases. V lost 5 bases and J 0 bases, leaving 12 bases between the germline ends. Germline lookup yields CDR1 SGHNT and CDR2 YYREEE (reference sequence). This CDR3 has 16 residues. For the CDR3, the DNA is TGTGCCAGCAGGCCGGGGGGGAGCTCCTATAATTCACCCCTCCACTTT. Its protein product is CASRPGGSSYNSPLHF. Filled out from reference TRBV5-4 and TRBJ1-6, the complete variable domain reads ETGVTQSPTHLIKTRGQQVTLRCSSQSGHNTVSWYQQALGQGPQFIFQYYREEENGRGNFPPRFSGLQFPNYSSELNVNALELDDSALYLCASRPGGSSYNSPLHFGNGTRLTVT.